What follows are 27 T cell receptor beta chains derived from one specimen sequenced in a study of cytomegalovirus exposure and HLA in healthy donors. With 60 Vbeta and 13 Jbeta primers, the PCR was carried out. The assay was immunoSEQ multiplex PCR, and TCRdb's table has in-frame clones only and misses some. The sample shows about 150,000 clones, approximately 62% of them seen only once. The material sequenced was PBMCs. The receptor source for this set is a human donor in good health.

This clone was picked up one time. V usage is TRBV5-4 and J usage is TRBJ1-1; a weak D match, TRBD1 (6 bases). This CDR3 has 15 amino acids. The germline V gene encodes CDR1 SGHNT and CDR2 YYREEE (reference sequence). V was shortened by 0 bases and J by 5 bases, with 14 bases between the two germline ends. CDR3 in DNA: TGTGCCAGCAGCTTGGCCGCACAGGGCGGAACTGAAGCTTTCTTT. Translated: CASSLAAQGGTEAFF.

The CDR3 reads CASSLPGNTIYF. The CDR3 DNA reads TGTGCCAGCAGTCTCCCCGGAAACACCATATATTTT. The rearrangement joins TRBV28 to TRBJ1-3; D is undetermined. Trimming removed 5 bases from V and 4 bases from J, with 6 bases in between. Germline V gene data show CDR1 as MDHEN and CDR2 as SYDVKM. The CDR3 loop spans 12 amino acids.

J is TRBJ1-5 and V is TRBV6-1; 7 nucleotides align to TRBD1. The CDR3 spans 14 residues. V dropped 3 bases and J dropped 3; count of bases not matched to a gene: 2. CDR1 MNHNS and CDR2 SASEGT come from the germline V gene. The CDR3 spells CASSEGTANQPQHF. The CDR3 DNA follows: TGTGCCAGCAGTGAGGGGACAGCCAATCAGCCCCAGCATTTT.

The chain has TRBV10-3 and TRBJ2-7; TRBD1 matches 9 bases. V was clipped by 3 bases and J by 2 bases; unmatched bases: 5. This CDR3 is built from 15 residues. Per germline, CDR1 ENHRY and CDR2 SYGVKD. The CDR3 protein is CAISEPGQGAYEQYF. DNA for the CDR3: TGTGCCATCAGTGAACCGGGACAGGGTGCCTACGAGCAGTACTTC.

This clone was seen a few times. This chain links TRBV28 with TRBJ2-4, with a possible D match to TRBD1 (5 bases). V was clipped by 5 bases and J by 1 base, with 18 bases between them. The CDR3 length is 17 residues. Per germline, CDR1 MDHEN and CDR2 SYDVKM. The CDR3 sequence is CASSQPRAATAKNIQYF. The CDR3 region has the DNA TGTGCCAGCAGTCAGCCCAGGGCGGCGACGGCCAAAAACATTCAGTACTTC.

The chain links TRBV28 to TRBJ2-7, with 8 bases matching TRBD2. V lost 3 bases and J lost 6; bases outside the gene matches: 7. Per germline, CDR1 MDHEN and CDR2 SYDVKM. The CDR3 has 14 residues. The CDR3 here is CASSLPGGVLEQYF. CDR3 DNA sequence: TGTGCCAGCAGTTTGCCGGGAGGGGTTCTCGAGCAGTACTTC.

This clone was counted between two and nine times. V usage is TRBV2 and J usage is TRBJ1-5; weak D call: TRBD1 (5 bases). CDR3 length: 13 residues. The V and J ends lost 5 bases and 4 bases respectively, with 9 bases between them. The germline CDR1 and CDR2 sequences are SNHLY and FYNNEI. CDR3 in amino acids: CASSTGTNQPQHF. In DNA form, the CDR3 reads TGTGCCAGCAGTACAGGAACGAATCAGCCCCAGCATTTT.

J is TRBJ2-2 and V is TRBV9; TRBD2 matches at 7 bases. The CDR3 sequence is 13 residues long. V lost 3 bases and J lost 5; bases outside the gene matches: 1. Germline V lookup: CDR1 SGDLS, CDR2 YYNGEE. Here the CDR3 reads CASSALATGELFF. The CDR3 DNA follows: TGTGCCAGCAGCGCACTAGCGACCGGGGAGCTGTTTTTT. Looking up the rest from reference TRBV9 and TRBJ2-2 gives the full variable domain: DSGVTQTPKHLITATGQRVTLRCSPRSGDLSVYWYQQSLDQGLQFLIQYYNGEERAKGNILERFSAQQFPDLHSELNLSSLELGDSALYFCASSALATGELFFGEGSRLTVL.

CDR3 amino acids: CASSLGTGVGYTF. For the CDR3, the DNA is TGCGCCAGCAGCTTGGGTACAGGGGTAGGCTACACCTTC. The chain carries TRBV5-1 and TRBJ1-2; 7 bases match TRBD1. The germline CDR1 and CDR2 sequences are SGHRS and YFSETQ. The CDR3 length is 13 residues. Losses at the gene ends were 0 bases for V and 8 bases for J; bases not matched to a gene: 4.

The chain links TRBV7-9 to TRBJ2-3; TRBD2 matches 10 bases. The V segment lost 4 bases and the J segment 1 base; nucleotides outside the gene matches: 2. CDR1 is SEHNR and CDR2 is FQNEAQ in the germline V gene (reference sequence). The length of the CDR3 is 15 residues. The CDR3 loop is CASSSGTSGTDTQYF. In nucleotides, the CDR3 is TGTGCCAGCAGCTCCGGGACTAGCGGCACAGATACGCAGTATTTT.

The chain couples TRBV7-9 to TRBJ2-1; 8 nucleotides line up with TRBD2. Germline V CDR1 and CDR2: SEHNR, FQNEAQ (reference sequence). The junction had 8 bases not matched to a gene; V was cut back by 4 bases and J by 0 bases. CDR3 length equals 17 residues. The CDR3 sequence is CASSSQGSGSSYNEQFF. The CDR3 DNA sequence: TGTGCCAGCAGCTCGCAGGGAAGCGGGAGCTCCTACAATGAGCAGTTCTTC.

V is TRBV5-6 and J is TRBJ2-1; 7 bases map to TRBD2. Germline V gives CDR1 SGHDT, CDR2 YYEEEE. The length of the CDR3 is 15 residues. The ends lost 4 bases at V and 10 bases at J; junction bases unmatched: 14. CDR3 DNA sequence: TGTGCCAGCAGCCTGCTGGGACTATTAATTCGGGAGCAGTTCTTC. Its translation is CASSLLGLLIREQFF.

The sample holds a few counts of this clone. The rearrangement links TRBV11-2 to TRBJ2-5, with 9 bases that match TRBD2. The J call is doubtful: the DNA matches TRBJ2-7 better. The CDR3 totals 16 residues. Germline V gene data show CDR1 as SGHAT and CDR2 as FQNNGV. This CDR3 reads CASSARTSDTSYEQYF. The DNA of the CDR3 is TGTGCCAGCAGCGCCCGGACTAGCGATACCAGCTACGAGCAGTACTTC.

The rearrangement links TRBV2 to TRBJ2-3, with D hard to call. The CDR3 covers 13 residues. Deletions cut 7 bases from V and 2 bases from J, with 10 bases between. Germline V gene sequence: CDR1 SNHLY, CDR2 FYNNEI. The CDR3 DNA follows: TGTGCCAGCATTTGGAGCACCACAGATACGCAGTATTTT. Protein: CASIWSTTDTQYF.

V is TRBV27 and J is TRBJ1-5; 7 nucleotides match TRBD1. This CDR3 is 15 amino acids long. J lost 7 bases, V lost 2 bases, and 8 bases had no gene match. Germline CDR1 and CDR2: MNHEY and SMNVEV (reference sequence). As DNA, the CDR3 is TGTGCCAGCAGTTTAAAACAGGGGCTTGGGCAGCCCCAGCATTTT. Its protein product is CASSLKQGLGQPQHF.

This sequence joins TRBV6-1 and TRBJ2-7; D is perhaps TRBD1 (6 bases). The ends were cut back, 6 bases at V and 5 bases at J, with 11 bases in the middle. Germline CDR1 reads MNHNS; CDR2 reads SASEGT. The CDR3 sequence is 12 residues long. The CDR3 spells CASREYRDEQYF. CDR3 sequence (DNA): TGTGCCAGCAGGGAATACAGGGACGAGCAGTACTTC.

The J gene is TRBJ2-3, the V gene TRBV9, with 9 bases identical to TRBD2. The V segment lost 4 bases and the J segment 6 bases; nucleotides outside the gene matches: 6. This CDR3 is 14 amino acids long. Germline V gives CDR1 SGDLS, CDR2 YYNGEE. The CDR3: CASSLAGEDDTQYF. DNA for the CDR3: TGTGCCAGCAGCTTAGCGGGAGAGGACGATACGCAGTATTTT.

The genes are TRBV7-2 and TRBJ1-6; D is unclear. Germline loops: CDR1 SGHTA, CDR2 FQGNSA. Trimming left V 3 bases short and J 10 bases short, with 16 bases between. This CDR3 spans 15 amino acids. The CDR3 nucleotides are TGTGCCAGCAGCTTCGGGAAAAGTCTAAGATCACCCCTCCACTTT. Translated: CASSFGKSLRSPLHF.

The chain is built from TRBV28 and TRBJ2-1; a possible D gene is TRBD1 (5 bases). The V gene lost 4 bases and the J gene lost 0 bases, with 7 bases spanning the gap. This CDR3 has 14 amino acids. Germline lookup yields CDR1 MDHEN and CDR2 SYDVKM. The CDR3: CASSWGFSYNEQFF. CDR3 nucleotide sequence: TGTGCCAGCAGTTGGGGCTTCTCCTACAATGAGCAGTTCTTC.

This rearrangement joins TRBV14 to TRBJ2-7; TRBD2 is a possible D gene (7 bases). The V gene lost 4 bases and the J gene lost 10 bases, with 11 bases spanning the gap. CDR1 SGHDN and CDR2 FVKESK come from the germline V gene. CDR3 size: 11 residues. CDR3 DNA: TGTGCCAGCAGCCCCGGGGGGCGCCAGTACTTC. It codes for CASSPGGRQYF.

With respect to this clone: One end of the junction varies from germline; a read error may be responsible. V and J are TRBV19 and TRBJ2-4, with 8 nucleotides matching TRBD1. CDR3 size: 16 residues. Germline values: CDR1 LNHDA, CDR2 SQIVND (reference sequence). The chain's CDR3 is CASSVDRGLAKNIQYF. DNA for the CDR3: TGTGCCAGTAGTGTAGACAGGGGTCTAGCCAAAAACATTCAGTACTTC.

V gene TRBV5-1 combines with J gene TRBJ2-7; weak D call: TRBD2 (6 bases). V was clipped by 4 bases and J by 3 bases, with 20 bases between them. This CDR3 is 16 amino acids long. The V gene's germline CDR1 is SGHRS and CDR2 YFSETQ. CDR3: CASSPGERAGYYEQYF. CDR3 DNA: TGCGCCAGCAGCCCGGGCGAGCGGGCCGGATACTACGAGCAGTACTTC.

CDR3 DNA sequence: TGTGCCAGCAGCGGACAGGGGGGTGATACGCAGTATTTT. It specifies CASSGQGGDTQYF. The V and J genes are TRBV14 and TRBJ2-3; 10 nucleotides align to TRBD1. Looked up from germline, CDR1 is SGHDN and CDR2 is FVKESK. Trimming removed 5 bases from V and 6 bases from J; junction bases left unmatched: 2. The CDR3 spans 13 residues. The complete variable domain, with remaining parts taken from reference TRBV14 and TRBJ2-3, reads EAGVTQFPSHSVIEKGQTVTLRCDPISGHDNLYWYRRVMGKEIKFLLHFVKESKQDESGMPNNRFLAERTGGTYSTLKVQPAELEDSGVYFCASSGQGGDTQYFGPGTRLTVL.

This clone was counted between two and nine times. This rearrangement joins TRBV6-5 to TRBJ2-1; the match to TRBD2 covers 7 bases. This CDR3 is built from 16 residues. Unmatched junction bases numbered 8, after V lost 2 bases and J lost 4 bases. Germline CDR1 is MNHEY and CDR2 is SVGAGI. The CDR3 spells CASSYRLAVPYNEQFF. CDR3 sequence (DNA): TGTGCCAGCAGTTACAGGCTAGCGGTCCCTTACAATGAGCAGTTCTTC.

This chain connects TRBV21-1 to TRBJ2-7; the DNA was not compared with TRBD2, the D call given in the table. TRBV21-1 is annotated as a pseudogene. The CDR3 runs 14 residues. The CDR3 sequence: CASTHKLPSYEQYF. Here the CDR3 DNA reads TGTGCCAGCACCCATAAGCTCCCATCTTACGAGCAGTACTTC.

This clone was seen once. This chain connects TRBV5-1 to TRBJ2-7, with TRBD2 matching over 13 bases. The V gene's germline CDR1 is SGHRS and CDR2 YFSETQ. J was trimmed by 5 bases and V by 2 bases; bases with no gene match: 4. There are 15 residues in the CDR3. The CDR3 loop is CASSFVGLAGNEQYF. CDR3 bases: TGCGCCAGCAGCTTTGTGGGACTAGCGGGGAACGAGCAGTACTTC.

J is TRBJ2-2 and V is TRBV5-1; 9 bases are a match to TRBD1. The germline V gene encodes CDR1 SGHRS and CDR2 YFSETQ. The CDR3 runs 15 residues. V lost 4 bases and J lost 5; bases outside the gene matches: 6. In DNA, the CDR3 is TGCGCCAGCAGCGTACAGGGGGCAAGTACCGGGGAGCTGTTTTTT. Translated, it gives CASSVQGASTGELFF.